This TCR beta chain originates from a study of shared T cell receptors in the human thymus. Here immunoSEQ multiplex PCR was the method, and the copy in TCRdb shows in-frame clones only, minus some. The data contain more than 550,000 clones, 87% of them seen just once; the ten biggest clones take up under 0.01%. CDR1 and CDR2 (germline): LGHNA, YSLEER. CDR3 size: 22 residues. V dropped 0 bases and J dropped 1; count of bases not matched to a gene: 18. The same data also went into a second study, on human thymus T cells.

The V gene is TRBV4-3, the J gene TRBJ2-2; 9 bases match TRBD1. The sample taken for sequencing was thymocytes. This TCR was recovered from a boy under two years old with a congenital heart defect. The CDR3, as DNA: TGCGCCAGCAGCCAAGATACCCTTTGGGACAGGGCCTCCCGTCTGAACACCGGGGAGCTGTTTTTT. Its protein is CASSQDTLWDRASRLNTGELFF.